This section outlines one T cell receptor beta chain sequence together with its context. Its antigen remains unknown. The data were taken from a study of shared clonotypes between healthy human individuals. Study results and caveats: Among non-shared clonotypes, generation probabilities were lower than among those shared by all four donors. Richness estimates generally favored naive over memory subsets.

Trimming cost V 6 bases and J 2 bases, with 9 bases left between them. This CDR3 has 13 amino acids. CDR1 and CDR2 from the germline V gene are SNHLY and FYNNEI. Every subset had its genomic DNA shared out evenly among several immunoSEQ plates. The table came from immunoSEQ multiplex PCR; TCRdb's copy has only in-frame clones and leaves some out. The sample holds about 1.1 million clones, about 84% seen once. The material sequenced was memory CD4+ T cells from PBMCs. Subset noted: CD45RA-negative fraction. This sequence originates from a man aged 18-30 years in good health. Some clones in this sample may be carry-over from other donors' samples. V gene TRBV2 combines with J gene TRBJ2-3; D may be TRBD1 (6 bases). The CDR3 loop reads CASRDSYTDTQYF. The CDR3 nucleotides are TGTGCCAGCAGGGACAGCTACACAGATACGCAGTATTTT.